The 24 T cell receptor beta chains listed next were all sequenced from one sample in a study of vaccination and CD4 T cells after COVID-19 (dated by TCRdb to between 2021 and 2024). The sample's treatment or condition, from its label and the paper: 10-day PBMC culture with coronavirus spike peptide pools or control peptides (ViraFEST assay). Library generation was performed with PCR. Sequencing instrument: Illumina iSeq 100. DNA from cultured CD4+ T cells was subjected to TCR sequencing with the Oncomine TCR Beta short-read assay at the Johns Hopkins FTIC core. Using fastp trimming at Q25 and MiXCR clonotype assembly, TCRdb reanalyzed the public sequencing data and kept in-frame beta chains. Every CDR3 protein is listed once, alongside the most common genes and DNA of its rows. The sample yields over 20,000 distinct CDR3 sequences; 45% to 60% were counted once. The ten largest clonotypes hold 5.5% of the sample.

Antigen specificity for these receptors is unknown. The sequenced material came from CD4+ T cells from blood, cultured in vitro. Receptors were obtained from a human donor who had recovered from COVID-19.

Written as DNA, the CDR3 is TGTGCCAGCAGCTGGCCCCGAGACGGGAACTATGGCTACACCTTC. Translated, it gives CASSWPRDGNYGYTF. J is TRBJ1-2 and V is TRBV5-4; D is unclear. Germline CDR1 is SGHNT and CDR2 is YYREEE (reference sequence). V dropped 3 bases and J dropped 2 bases, with 14 bases sitting between them. The CDR3 loop spans 15 amino acids. Looking up the rest from reference TRBV5-4 and TRBJ1-2 gives the full variable domain: ETGVTQSPTHLIKTRGQQVTLRCSSQSGHNTVSWYQQALGQGPQFIFQYYREEENGRGNFPPRFSGLQFPNYSSELNVNALELDDSALYLCASSWPRDGNYGYTFGSGTRLTVV.

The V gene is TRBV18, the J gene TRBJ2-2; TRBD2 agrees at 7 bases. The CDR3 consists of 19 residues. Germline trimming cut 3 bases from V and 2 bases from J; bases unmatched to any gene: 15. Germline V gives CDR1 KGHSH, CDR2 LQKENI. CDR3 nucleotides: TGTGCCAGCTCACCGCAACGTGGCGGCGCTAGCGGAAACACCGGGGAGCTGTTTTTT. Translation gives CASSPQRGGASGNTGELFF.

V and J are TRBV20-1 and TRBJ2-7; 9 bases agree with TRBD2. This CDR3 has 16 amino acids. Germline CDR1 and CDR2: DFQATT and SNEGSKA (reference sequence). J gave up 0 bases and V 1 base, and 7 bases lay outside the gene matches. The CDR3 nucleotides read TGCAGTGCTAGAGTAGCTAGCGGGGCCAGCTCCTACGAGCAGTACTTC. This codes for CSARVASGASSYEQYF.

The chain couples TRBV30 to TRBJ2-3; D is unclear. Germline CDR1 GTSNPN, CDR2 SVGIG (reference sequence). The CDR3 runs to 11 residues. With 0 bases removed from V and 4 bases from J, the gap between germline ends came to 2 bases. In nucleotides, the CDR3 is TGTGCCTGGAGTGTATCAGATACGCAGTATTTT. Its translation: CAWSVSDTQYF.

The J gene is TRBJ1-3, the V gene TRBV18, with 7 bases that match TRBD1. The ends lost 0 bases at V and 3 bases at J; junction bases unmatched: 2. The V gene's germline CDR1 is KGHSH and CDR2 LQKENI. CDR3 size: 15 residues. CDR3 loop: CASSPPRDSGNTIYF. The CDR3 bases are TGTGCCAGCTCACCACCCCGGGACAGTGGAAACACCATATATTTT.

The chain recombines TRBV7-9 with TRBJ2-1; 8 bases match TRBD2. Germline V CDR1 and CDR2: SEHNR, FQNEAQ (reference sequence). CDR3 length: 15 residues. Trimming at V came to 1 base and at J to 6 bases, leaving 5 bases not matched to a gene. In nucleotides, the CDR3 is TGTGCCAGCAGCTTAGGGACTAGCCCCTCCAATGAGCAGTTCTTC. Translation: CASSLGTSPSNEQFF.

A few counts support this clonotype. As DNA, the CDR3 is TGTGCCAGCAGTGTCCAGGGAGGTAACAATCAGCCCCAGCATTTT. Residues: CASSVQGGNNQPQHF. The chain combines TRBV6-4 with TRBJ1-5; D is possibly TRBD1 (5 bases). Trimming cost V 4 bases and J 3 bases, with 13 bases left between them. Germline V lookup: CDR1 MRHNA, CDR2 SNTAGT. This CDR3 spans 15 amino acids.

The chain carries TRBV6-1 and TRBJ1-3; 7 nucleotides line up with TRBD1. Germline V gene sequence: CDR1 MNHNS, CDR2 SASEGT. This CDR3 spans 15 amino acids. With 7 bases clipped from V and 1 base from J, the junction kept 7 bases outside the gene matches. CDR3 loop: CASKLRGGSGNTIYF. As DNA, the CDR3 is TGTGCCAGCAAGCTCAGGGGGGGATCTGGAAACACCATATATTTT.

CDR3 bases: TGTGCCACCAGTGATTTTCTGGGTCCACTGGGGGAGACCCAGTACTTC. It encodes CATSDFLGPLGETQYF. The gene calls are TRBV24-1 and TRBJ2-5; no clear D gene. Trimming cost V 1 base and J 5 bases, with 16 bases left between them. Germline-derived CDR1 and CDR2 are KGHDR and SFDVKD. This CDR3 comprises 16 residues.

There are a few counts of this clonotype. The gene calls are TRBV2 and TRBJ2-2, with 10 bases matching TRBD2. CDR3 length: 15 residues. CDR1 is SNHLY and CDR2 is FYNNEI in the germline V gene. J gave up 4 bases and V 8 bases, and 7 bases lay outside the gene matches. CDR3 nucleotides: TGTGCCAGCGCCGGGACTAGCGTGGGCACCGGGGAGCTGTTTTTT. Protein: CASAGTSVGTGELFF.

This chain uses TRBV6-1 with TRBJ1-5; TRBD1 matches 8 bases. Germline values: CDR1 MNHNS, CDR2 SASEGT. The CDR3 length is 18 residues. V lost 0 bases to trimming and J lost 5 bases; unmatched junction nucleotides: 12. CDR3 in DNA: TGTGCCAGCAGTGAAGCGGTCGGTGGACAGGGAAGGCATCAGCCCCAGCATTTT. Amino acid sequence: CASSEAVGGQGRHQPQHF.

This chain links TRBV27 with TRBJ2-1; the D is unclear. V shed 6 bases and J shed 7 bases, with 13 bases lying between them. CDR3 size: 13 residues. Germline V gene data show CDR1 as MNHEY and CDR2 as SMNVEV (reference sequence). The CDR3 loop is CASSPPFWNEQFF. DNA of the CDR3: TGTGCCAGCAGCCCCCCTTTTTGGAATGAGCAGTTCTTC.

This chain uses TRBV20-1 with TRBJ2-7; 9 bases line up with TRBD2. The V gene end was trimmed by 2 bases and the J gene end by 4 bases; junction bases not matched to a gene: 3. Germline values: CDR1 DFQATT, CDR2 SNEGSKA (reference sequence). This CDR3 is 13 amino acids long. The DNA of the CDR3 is TGCAGTGCTAGACTAGCGGGAAGGTACGAGCAGTACTTC. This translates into CSARLAGRYEQYF.

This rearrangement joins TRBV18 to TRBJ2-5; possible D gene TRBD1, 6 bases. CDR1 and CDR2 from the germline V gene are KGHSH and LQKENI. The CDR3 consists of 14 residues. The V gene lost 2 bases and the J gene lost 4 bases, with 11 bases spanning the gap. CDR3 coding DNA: TGTGCCAGCTCACCAAGCAGGGGCCCAGAGACCCAGTACTTC. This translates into CASSPSRGPETQYF.

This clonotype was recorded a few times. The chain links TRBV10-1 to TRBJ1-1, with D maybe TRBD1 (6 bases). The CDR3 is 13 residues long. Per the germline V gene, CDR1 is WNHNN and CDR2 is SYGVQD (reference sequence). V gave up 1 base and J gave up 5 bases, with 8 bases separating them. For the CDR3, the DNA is TGCGCCAGCAGTGAGTGGAGGGGGACTGAAGCTTTCTTT. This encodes CASSEWRGTEAFF.

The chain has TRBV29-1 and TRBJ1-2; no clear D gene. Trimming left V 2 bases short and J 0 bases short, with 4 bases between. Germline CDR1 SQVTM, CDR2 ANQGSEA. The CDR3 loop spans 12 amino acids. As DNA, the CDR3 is TGCAGCGTTGAAAGGACTAACTATGGCTACACCTTC. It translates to CSVERTNYGYTF.

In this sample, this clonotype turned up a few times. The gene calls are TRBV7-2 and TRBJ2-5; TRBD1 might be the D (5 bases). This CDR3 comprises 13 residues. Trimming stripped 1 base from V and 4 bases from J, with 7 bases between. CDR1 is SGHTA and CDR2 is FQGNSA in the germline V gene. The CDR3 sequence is CASSLGQGETQYF. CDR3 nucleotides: TGTGCCAGCAGCTTAGGGCAGGGAGAGACCCAGTACTTC.

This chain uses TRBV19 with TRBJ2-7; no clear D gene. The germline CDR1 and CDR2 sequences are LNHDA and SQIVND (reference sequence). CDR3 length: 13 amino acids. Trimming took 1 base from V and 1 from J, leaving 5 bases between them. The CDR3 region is CASSIGQSYEQYF. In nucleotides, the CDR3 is TGTGCCAGTAGTATAGGACAATCCTACGAGCAGTACTTC.

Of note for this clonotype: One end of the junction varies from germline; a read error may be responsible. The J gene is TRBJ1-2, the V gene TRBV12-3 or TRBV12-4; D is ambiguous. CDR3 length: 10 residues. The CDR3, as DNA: TGTGCCAGCATGAAAGGGAGCCATTCCTTC. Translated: CASMKGSHSF.

The CDR3 protein is CASSGLGRETQYF. DNA for the CDR3: TGTGCCAGCAGTGGACTGGGGAGGGAGACCCAGTACTTC. The chain has TRBV2 and TRBJ2-5; a possible D gene is TRBD2 (6 bases). The CDR3 runs 13 residues. V was clipped by 4 bases and J by 5 bases, with 11 bases between them. The germline V gene has CDR1 SNHLY and CDR2 FYNNEI.

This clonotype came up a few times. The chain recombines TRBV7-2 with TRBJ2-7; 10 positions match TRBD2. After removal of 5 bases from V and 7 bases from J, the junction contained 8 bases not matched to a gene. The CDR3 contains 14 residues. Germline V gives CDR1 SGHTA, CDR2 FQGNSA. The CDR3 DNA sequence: TGTGCCAGCAGCGCGGAAAGCGGGAGGGTAGAGCAGTACTTC. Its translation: CASSAESGRVEQYF.

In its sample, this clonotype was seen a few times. CDR3 DNA: TGTGCCAGCAGCTCTCTCCAGTACCAAGAGACCCAGTACTTC. It yields the protein CASSSLQYQETQYF. The genes are TRBV5-8 and TRBJ2-5; D remains ambiguous. The CDR3 spans 14 residues. Trimming took off 3 bases at V and 0 bases at J, with 9 bases between the two ends. Germline V gene data show CDR1 as SGHTS and CDR2 as YDEGEE.

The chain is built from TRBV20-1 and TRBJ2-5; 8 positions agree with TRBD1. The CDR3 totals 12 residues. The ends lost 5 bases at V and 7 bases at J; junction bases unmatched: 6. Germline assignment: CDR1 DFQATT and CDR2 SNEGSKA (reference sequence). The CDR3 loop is CSAQTGVATQYF. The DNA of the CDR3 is TGCAGTGCTCAGACAGGGGTGGCGACCCAGTACTTC.

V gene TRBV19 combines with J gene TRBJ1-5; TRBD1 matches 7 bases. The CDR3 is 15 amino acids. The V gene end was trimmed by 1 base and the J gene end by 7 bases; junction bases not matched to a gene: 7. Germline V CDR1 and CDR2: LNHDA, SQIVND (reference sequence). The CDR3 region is CASSIGGTASQPQHF. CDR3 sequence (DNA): TGTGCCAGTAGTATAGGGGGGACAGCGTCCCAGCCCCAGCATTTT. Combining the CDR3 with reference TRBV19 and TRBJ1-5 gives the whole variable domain DGGITQSPKYLFRKEGQNVTLSCEQNLNHDAMYWYRQDPGQGLRLIYYSQIVNDFQKGDIAEGYSVSREKKESFPLTVTSAQKNPTAFYLCASSIGGTASQPQHFGDGTRLSIL.